This T cell receptor beta chain was identified in a study of siplizumab effects on memory and regulatory T cells. Study results and limitations: Alloreactive sequences traceable to unstimulated CD4+ memory cells declined significantly under siplizumab.

Produced via immunoSEQ multiplex PCR; TCRdb's table is partial and in-frame only. This repertoire shows around 120,000 clones, roughly 94% found once; its top ten account for roughly 1.5%. To note about this clone: Antigen: not known.

Trimming shortened V by 8 bases and J by 7 bases, and 14 bases separated the two germline ends. This CDR3 comprises 12 residues. The germline V gene encodes CDR1 SGHTA and CDR2 FQGTGA. What was sequenced was non-Treg CD4+ T cells sorted from blood. This sequence originates from a human donor in good health. The chain combines TRBV7-3 with TRBJ1-2; no clear D. The chain's CDR3 is CASGERPGGYTF. CDR3 nucleotides: TGTGCCAGCGGGGAACGGCCCGGTGGCTACACCTTC.